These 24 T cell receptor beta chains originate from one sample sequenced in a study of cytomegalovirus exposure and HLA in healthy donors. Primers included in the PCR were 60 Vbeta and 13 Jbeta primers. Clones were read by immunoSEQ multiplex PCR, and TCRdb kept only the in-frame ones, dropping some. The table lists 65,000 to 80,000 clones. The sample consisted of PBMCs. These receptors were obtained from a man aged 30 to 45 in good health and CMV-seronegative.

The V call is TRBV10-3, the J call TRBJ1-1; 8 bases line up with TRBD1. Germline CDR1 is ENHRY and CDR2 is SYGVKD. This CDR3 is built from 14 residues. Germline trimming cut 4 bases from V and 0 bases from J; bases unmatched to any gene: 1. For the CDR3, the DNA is TGTGCCATCAGTGGACAGGGGATGAACACTGAAGCTTTCTTT. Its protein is CAISGQGMNTEAFF.

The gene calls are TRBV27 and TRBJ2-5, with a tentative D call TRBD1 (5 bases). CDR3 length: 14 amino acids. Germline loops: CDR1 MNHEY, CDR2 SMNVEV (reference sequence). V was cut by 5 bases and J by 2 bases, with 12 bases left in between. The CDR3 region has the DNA TGTGCCAGCAGTCCGCGACAGTATCAAGAGACCCAGTACTTC. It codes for CASSPRQYQETQYF.

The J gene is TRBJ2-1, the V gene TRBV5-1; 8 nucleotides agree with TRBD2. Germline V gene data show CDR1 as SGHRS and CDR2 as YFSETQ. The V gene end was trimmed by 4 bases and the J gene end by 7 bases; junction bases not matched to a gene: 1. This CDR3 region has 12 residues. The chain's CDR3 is CASSREGNEQFF. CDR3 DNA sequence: TGCGCCAGCAGCCGGGAGGGAAATGAGCAGTTCTTC. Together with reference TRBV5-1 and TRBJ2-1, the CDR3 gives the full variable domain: KAGVTQTPRYLIKTRGQQVTLSCSPISGHRSVSWYQQTPGQGLQFLFEYFSETQRNKGNFPGRFSGRQFSNSRSEMNVSTLELGDSALYLCASSREGNEQFFGPGTRLTVL.

The CDR3 DNA sequence: TGTGCCAGCAGTGAGCGGGGCAGTAGTAATTCACCCCTCCACTTT. It codes for CASSERGSSNSPLHF. The V call is TRBV6-1, the J call TRBJ1-6; TRBD1 might be the D (5 bases). Germline values: CDR1 MNHNS, CDR2 SASEGT. V was trimmed by 3 bases and J by 6 bases, leaving 12 bases between them. This CDR3 has 15 residues.

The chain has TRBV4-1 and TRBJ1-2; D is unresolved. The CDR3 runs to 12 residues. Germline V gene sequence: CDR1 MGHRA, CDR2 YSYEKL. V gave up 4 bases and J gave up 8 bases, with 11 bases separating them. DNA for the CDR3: TGCGCCAGCAGCCCCCCCGGGAGAGGCTACACCTTC. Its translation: CASSPPGRGYTF.

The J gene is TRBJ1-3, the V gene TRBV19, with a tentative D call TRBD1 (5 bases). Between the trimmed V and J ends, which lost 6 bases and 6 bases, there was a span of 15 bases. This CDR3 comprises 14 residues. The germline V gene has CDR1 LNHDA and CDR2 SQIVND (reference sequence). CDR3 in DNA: TGTGCCAGTAGGTCTCAGGGTTATGCAAACACCATATATTTT. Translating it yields CASRSQGYANTIYF.

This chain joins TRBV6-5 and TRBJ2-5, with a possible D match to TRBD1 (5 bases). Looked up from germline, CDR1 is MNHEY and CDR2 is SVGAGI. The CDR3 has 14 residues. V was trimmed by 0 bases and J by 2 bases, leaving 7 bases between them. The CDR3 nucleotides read TGTGCCAGCAGTTACTCAGGGGAACAAGAGACCCAGTACTTC. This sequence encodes CASSYSGEQETQYF.

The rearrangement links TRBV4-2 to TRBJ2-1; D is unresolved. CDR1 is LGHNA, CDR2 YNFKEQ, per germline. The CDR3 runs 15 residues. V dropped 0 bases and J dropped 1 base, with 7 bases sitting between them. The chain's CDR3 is CASSQDLLSYNEQFF. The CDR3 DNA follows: TGTGCCAGCAGCCAAGATCTCCTTTCCTACAATGAGCAGTTCTTC.

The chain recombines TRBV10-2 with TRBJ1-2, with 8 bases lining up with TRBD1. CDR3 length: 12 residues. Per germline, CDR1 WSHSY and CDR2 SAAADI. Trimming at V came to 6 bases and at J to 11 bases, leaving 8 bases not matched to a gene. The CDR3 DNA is TGCGCCAGCAGAGGGGGGACAGGCTGGTACACCTTC. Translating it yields CASRGGTGWYTF.

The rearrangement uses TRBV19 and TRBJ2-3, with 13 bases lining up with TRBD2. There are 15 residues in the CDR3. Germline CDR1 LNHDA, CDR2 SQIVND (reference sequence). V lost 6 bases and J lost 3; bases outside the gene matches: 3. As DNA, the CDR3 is TGTGCCAGTAGCGGACTAGCGGGAGCGACAGATACGCAGTATTTT. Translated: CASSGLAGATDTQYF.

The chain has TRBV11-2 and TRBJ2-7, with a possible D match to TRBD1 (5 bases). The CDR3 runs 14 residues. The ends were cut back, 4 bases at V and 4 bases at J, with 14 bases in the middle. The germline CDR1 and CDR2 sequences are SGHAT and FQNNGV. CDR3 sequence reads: CASSSTAINYEQYF. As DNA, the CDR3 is TGTGCCAGCAGCTCGACAGCGATTAATTACGAGCAGTACTTC. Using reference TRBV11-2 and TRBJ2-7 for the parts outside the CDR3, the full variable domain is EAGVAQSPRYKIIEKRQSVAFWCNPISGHATLYWYQQILGQGPKLLIQFQNNGVVDDSQLPKDRFSAERLKGVDSTLKIQPAKLEDSAVYLCASSSTAINYEQYFGPGTRLTVT.

CDR3 sequence reads: CASSLGLRDTQYF. The DNA for the CDR3 is TGTGCCAGCAGTTTAGGTCTTCGGGATACGCAGTATTTT. This rearrangement joins TRBV27 to TRBJ2-3, with D unclear. There are 13 residues in the CDR3. V was cut by 2 bases and J by 6 bases, with 9 bases left in between. From germline, CDR1 is MNHEY and CDR2 SMNVEV (reference sequence).

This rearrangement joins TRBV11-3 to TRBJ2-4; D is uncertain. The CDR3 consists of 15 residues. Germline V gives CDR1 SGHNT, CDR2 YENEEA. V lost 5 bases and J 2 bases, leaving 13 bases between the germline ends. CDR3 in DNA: TGTGCCAGCAGCCCATCAACGGGTCCCAAAAACATTCAGTACTTC. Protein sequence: CASSPSTGPKNIQYF.

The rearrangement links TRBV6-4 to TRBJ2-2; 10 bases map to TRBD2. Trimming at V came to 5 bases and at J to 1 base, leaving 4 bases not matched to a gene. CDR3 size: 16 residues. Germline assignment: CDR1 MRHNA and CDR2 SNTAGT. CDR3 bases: TGTGCCAGCAGTCCTCTAGCGGGAGAGAACACCGGGGAGCTGTTTTTT. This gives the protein CASSPLAGENTGELFF.

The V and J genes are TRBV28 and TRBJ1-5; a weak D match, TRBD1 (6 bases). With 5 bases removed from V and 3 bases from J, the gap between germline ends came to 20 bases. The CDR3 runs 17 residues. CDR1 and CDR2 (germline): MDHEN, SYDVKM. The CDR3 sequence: CASSGDRRQVLNQPQHF. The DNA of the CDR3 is TGTGCCAGCAGTGGTGATCGAAGACAGGTTCTCAATCAGCCCCAGCATTTT.

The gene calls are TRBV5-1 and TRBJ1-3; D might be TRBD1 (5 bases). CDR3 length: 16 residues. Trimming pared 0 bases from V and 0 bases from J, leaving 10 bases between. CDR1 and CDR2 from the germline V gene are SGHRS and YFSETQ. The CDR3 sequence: CASSLVGTYSGNTIYF. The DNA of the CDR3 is TGCGCCAGCAGCTTGGTTGGGACTTACTCTGGAAACACCATATATTTT.

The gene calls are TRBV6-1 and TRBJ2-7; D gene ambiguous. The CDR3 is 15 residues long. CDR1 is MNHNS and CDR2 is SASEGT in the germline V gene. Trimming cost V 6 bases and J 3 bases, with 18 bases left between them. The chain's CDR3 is CASSDDRVFNYEQYF. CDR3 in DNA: TGTGCCAGCAGCGATGACCGGGTCTTTAACTACGAGCAGTACTTC.

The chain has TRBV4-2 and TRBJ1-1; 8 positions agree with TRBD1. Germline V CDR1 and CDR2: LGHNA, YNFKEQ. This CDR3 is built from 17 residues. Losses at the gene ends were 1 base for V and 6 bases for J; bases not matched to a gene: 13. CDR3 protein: CASSQVGQGAHRAEAFF. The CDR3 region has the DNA TGTGCCAGCAGCCAAGTAGGGCAGGGGGCACATAGAGCTGAAGCTTTCTTT.

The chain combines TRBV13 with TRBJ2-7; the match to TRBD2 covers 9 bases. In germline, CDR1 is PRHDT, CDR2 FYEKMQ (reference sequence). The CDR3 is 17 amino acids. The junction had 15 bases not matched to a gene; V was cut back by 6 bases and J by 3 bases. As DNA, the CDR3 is TGTGCCAGCAGTTTTACCGGGACTAGCCGGGCGAACTACGAGCAGTACTTC. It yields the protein CASSFTGTSRANYEQYF.

DNA for the CDR3: TGTGCCAGCAGTCAATGGACTAGCGGAGCCTACGAGCAGTACTTC. Translation: CASSQWTSGAYEQYF. The rearrangement joins TRBV6-5 to TRBJ2-7; 10 bases align to TRBD2. Per the germline V gene, CDR1 is MNHEY and CDR2 is SVGAGI. This CDR3 spans 15 amino acids. J was trimmed by 2 bases and V by 5 bases; bases with no gene match: 6.

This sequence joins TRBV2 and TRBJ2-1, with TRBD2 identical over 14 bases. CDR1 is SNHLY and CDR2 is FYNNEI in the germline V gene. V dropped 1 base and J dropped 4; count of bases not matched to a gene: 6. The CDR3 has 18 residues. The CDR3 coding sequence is TGTGCCAGCAGTGAAGGCGGACTAGCGGGGGGACCGTACAATGAGCAGTTCTTC. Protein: CASSEGGLAGGPYNEQFF.

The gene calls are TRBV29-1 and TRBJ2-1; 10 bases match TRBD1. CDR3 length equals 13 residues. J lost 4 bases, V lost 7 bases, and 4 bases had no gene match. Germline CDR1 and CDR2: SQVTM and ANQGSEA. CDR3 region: CSDGQGGYNEQFF. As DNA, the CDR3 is TGCAGCGATGGACAGGGGGGGTACAATGAGCAGTTCTTC.

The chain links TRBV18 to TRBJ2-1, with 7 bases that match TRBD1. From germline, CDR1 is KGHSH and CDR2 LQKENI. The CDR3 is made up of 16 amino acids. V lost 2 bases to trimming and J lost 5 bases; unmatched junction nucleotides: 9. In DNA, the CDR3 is TGTGCCAGCTCACCAGGAGGACAGGCTCTAAACAATGAGCAGTTCTTC. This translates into CASSPGGQALNNEQFF.

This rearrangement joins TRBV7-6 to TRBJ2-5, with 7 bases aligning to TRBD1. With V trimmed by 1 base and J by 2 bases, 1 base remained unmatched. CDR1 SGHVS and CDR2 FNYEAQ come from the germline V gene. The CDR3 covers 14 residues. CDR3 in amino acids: CASSLGQGQETQYF. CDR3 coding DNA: TGTGCCAGCAGCTTAGGACAGGGACAAGAGACCCAGTACTTC.